This T cell receptor (delta chain) came from a study of Vδ1+ human thymocytes. Study-level results: Highly polyclonal TRG and TRD repertoires with Gaussian CDR3 length distributions appeared in thymus. Despite high sort purity, approximately 21% of thymic T cell receptor delta sequences were Vdelta2.

The template was reverse-transcribed extracted RNA. The CDR3 regions were amplified by multiplex PCR from V-gene primers to a constant-region primer. TCRdb reapplied CATT to the multiplex PCR reads. Seen here are 54,000 or so delta-chain clones, roughly 15% observed once, and the top ten hold 0.5%. The CDR3 extends over 21 amino acids. V lost 2 bases to trimming and J lost 2 bases; unmatched junction nucleotides: 17. Germline V gene data show CDR1 as TSWWSYY and CDR2 as QGS. With respect to this clone: Its specificity is unknown.

Thymocytes were sorted as CD3+ TCRVdelta1+ TCRVdelta2- after alphabeta T cell depletion. This chain links TRDV1 with TRDJ1; 13 bases agree with TRDD3. The sequenced sample was Vdelta1+ gamma-delta thymocytes from the thymus. The subset: FACS-sorted CD3+ TCRalphabeta- TCRVdelta1+ TCRVdelta2- thymocytes. The clonotype comes from a boy younger than two who had congenital heart surgery. CDR3 amino acids: CALGENLLGDTGGYLTDKLIF. The CDR3 bases are TGTGCTCTTGGGGAAAACTTACTGGGGGATACGGGGGGCTATTTGACCGATAAACTCATCTTT.